Following are 7 T cell receptor beta chains from one sample sequenced in a study of cytomegalovirus exposure and HLA in healthy donors. TCRdb keeps only in-frame clones here, not all; method: immunoSEQ multiplex PCR. The sample includes some 90,000 clones, approximately 96% seen only once; the top ten take 0.78%. The sequenced sample was PBMCs. These receptors were collected from a man aged 18 to 30 in good health and CMV-seronegative.

The rearrangement links TRBV2 to TRBJ2-7; 8 positions match TRBD2. After removal of 5 bases from V and 2 bases from J, the junction contained 8 bases not matched to a gene. The germline CDR1 and CDR2 sequences are SNHLY and FYNNEI. The CDR3 consists of 15 residues. The CDR3 region is CASSRTSLTAYEQYF. The CDR3 DNA is TGTGCCAGCAGTCGGACTAGCCTAACAGCCTACGAGCAGTACTTC.

This chain joins TRBV19 and TRBJ2-1; no firm D call. This CDR3 region has 11 residues. With 7 bases removed from V and 3 bases from J, the gap between germline ends came to 4 bases. Germline V gene data show CDR1 as LNHDA and CDR2 as SQIVND (reference sequence). In DNA form, the CDR3 reads TGTGCCAGTACTAGCTACAATGAGCAGTTCTTC. The encoded protein is CASTSYNEQFF. The full variable domain, completed using reference TRBV19 and TRBJ2-1, is DGGITQSPKYLFRKEGQNVTLSCEQNLNHDAMYWYRQDPGQGLRLIYYSQIVNDFQKGDIAEGYSVSREKKESFPLTVTSAQKNPTAFYLCASTSYNEQFFGPGTRLTVL.

The chain links TRBV6-6 to TRBJ1-3; D gene uncertain. The CDR3 has 13 amino acids. Trimming cost V 1 base and J 4 bases, with 5 bases left between them. Germline-derived CDR1 and CDR2 are MNHNY and SVGAGI (reference sequence). The CDR3 sequence: CASSYFPGNTIYF. The CDR3 nucleotides are TGTGCCAGCAGTTACTTCCCGGGAAACACCATATATTTT.

The V gene is TRBV18, the J gene TRBJ2-5; no clear D. The V gene's germline CDR1 is KGHSH and CDR2 LQKENI. Trimming removed 0 bases from V and 9 bases from J, with 20 bases in between. CDR3 size: 16 residues. CDR3 bases: TGTGCCAGCTCACCACCCGGAGACGGTACCCCAACGGCCCAGTACTTC. This encodes CASSPPGDGTPTAQYF.

This chain connects TRBV19 to TRBJ1-5; a possible D gene is TRBD1 (5 bases). There are 17 residues in the CDR3. CDR1 and CDR2 (germline): LNHDA, SQIVND (reference sequence). The V and J ends lost 9 bases and 0 bases respectively, with 21 bases between them. The CDR3 here is CASHGAGLKLSNQPQHF. The CDR3 coding sequence is TGTGCCAGCCACGGGGCGGGACTTAAGCTTAGCAATCAGCCCCAGCATTTT. Together with reference TRBV19 and TRBJ1-5, the CDR3 gives the full variable domain: DGGITQSPKYLFRKEGQNVTLSCEQNLNHDAMYWYRQDPGQGLRLIYYSQIVNDFQKGDIAEGYSVSREKKESFPLTVTSAQKNPTAFYLCASHGAGLKLSNQPQHFGDGTRLSIL.

This chain links TRBV6-1 with TRBJ2-3; D perhaps matches TRBD1 (6 bases). V was pared by 4 bases and J by 2 bases, with 13 bases between. Germline CDR1 and CDR2: MNHNS and SASEGT. This CDR3 comprises 15 residues. The CDR3, as DNA: TGTGCCAGCAGTGCCCGAAGGACAGACACAGATACGCAGTATTTT. This encodes CASSARRTDTDTQYF.

The chain has TRBV9 and TRBJ1-5; 9 positions match TRBD1. CDR1 SGDLS and CDR2 YYNGEE come from the germline V gene. The V gene end was trimmed by 4 bases and the J gene end by 5 bases; junction bases not matched to a gene: 4. The CDR3 covers 14 residues. Written as DNA, the CDR3 is TGTGCCAGCAGCAGCAGACAGGGGGATCAGCCCCAGCATTTT. Protein: CASSSRQGDQPQHF. Drawing the rest from reference TRBV9 and TRBJ1-5, the complete variable domain is DSGVTQTPKHLITATGQRVTLRCSPRSGDLSVYWYQQSLDQGLQFLIQYYNGEERAKGNILERFSAQQFPDLHSELNLSSLELGDSALYFCASSSRQGDQPQHFGDGTRLSIL.